This T cell receptor (beta chain) was captured by sequencing in a study of human T cells and chemical hapten exposure. Study at large: Once 0.01% DPC had been applied to the upper back by patch test, readings were taken at 6 days.

This sample's time point: patch test 2, 6 weeks after DPC sensitization. As for treatment: therapeutic diphenylcyclopropenone sensitization with weekly scalp DPC. Whole blood, unfractionated, served as the material for total RNA extraction. One entry per CDR3 protein results from TCRdb running MiXCR on the RACE reads. This table has about 140,000 distinct CDR3 sequences, roughly 12% appearing once. Per germline, CDR1 DFQATT and CDR2 SNEGSKA (reference sequence). The V and J ends lost 4 bases and 0 bases respectively, with 14 bases between them. The length of the CDR3 is 15 residues. This clonotype was seen a handful of times.

This receptor was obtained from a woman aged 50 to 60 with alopecia areata. Some clones in this sample may be carry-over from other donors' samples. The chain recombines TRBV20-1 with TRBJ2-3; D gene unclear. This sample comprised whole blood, obtained in connection with sensitization to the hapten diphenylcyclopropenone (DPC). The DNA for the CDR3 is TGCAGTGCTAAGGCGGCTAGGCGGAGCACAGATACGCAGTATTTT. Translating it yields CSAKAARRSTDTQYF.